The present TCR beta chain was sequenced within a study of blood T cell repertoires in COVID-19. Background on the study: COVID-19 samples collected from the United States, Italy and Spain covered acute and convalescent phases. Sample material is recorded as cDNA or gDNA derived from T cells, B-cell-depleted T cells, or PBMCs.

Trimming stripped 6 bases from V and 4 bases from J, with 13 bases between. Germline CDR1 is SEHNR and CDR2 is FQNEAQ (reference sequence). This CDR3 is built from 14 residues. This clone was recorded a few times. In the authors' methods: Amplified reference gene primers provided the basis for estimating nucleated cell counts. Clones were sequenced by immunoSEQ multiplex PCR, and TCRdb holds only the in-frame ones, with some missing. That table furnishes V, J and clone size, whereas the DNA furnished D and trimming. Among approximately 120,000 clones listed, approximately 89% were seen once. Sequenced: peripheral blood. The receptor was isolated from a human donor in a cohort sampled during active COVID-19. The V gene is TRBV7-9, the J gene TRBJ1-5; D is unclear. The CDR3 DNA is TGTGCCAGCAGTGCCGGGATACAGAATCAGCCCCAGCATTTT. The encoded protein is CASSAGIQNQPQHF.